What follows are 31 T cell receptor beta chains derived from one specimen sequenced in a study of regulatory T cells in long-lasting Graves disease. Researchers made TCR beta libraries by using iRepertoire HTBI primers and running Arm-PCR on CDR3 regions. TCRdb re-analysed the multiplex PCR reads in MiXCR, keeping a single row per CDR3 protein. The sample yields roughly 400,000 distinct CDR3 sequences, 15% seen once. Described time point: newly diagnosed GD, antithyroid drugs for less than 3 months. The TCR library used RNA extracted from PBMCs. The sample was also linked to a second study, of T cells in Graves' hyperthyroidism and ophthalmopathy.

Sequencing used peripheral blood mononuclear cells (PBMCs), obtained at new diagnosis, from a patient treated with antithyroid drugs. All receptors derive from a woman aged 40 to 55 with Graves disease.

This clonotype was picked up many times. The rearrangement uses TRBV12-3 or TRBV12-4 and TRBJ2-3; TRBD2 matches at 9 bases. V shed 3 bases, J shed 7 bases, and the junction held 8 bases outside the gene matches. The CDR3 runs to 15 residues. The CDR3 bases are TGTGCCAGCAGTTTTCGGCGGGAGGGCCGAAATACGCAGTATTTT. Amino acids: CASSFRREGRNTQYF.

This clonotype was detected many times. The rearrangement uses TRBV11-3 and TRBJ2-1; D could derive from TRBD1 or TRBD2 (5 bases each). Trimming removed 7 bases from V and 8 bases from J, with 15 bases in between. CDR3 length equals 13 residues. CDR1 is SGHNT and CDR2 is YENEEA in the germline V gene. CDR3: CASTPGRGHEQFF. The CDR3 DNA sequence: TGTGCCAGCACCCCGGGTCGGGGCCATGAGCAGTTCTTC.

The V and J genes are TRBV19 and TRBJ2-1, with TRBD2 matching over 8 bases. Trimming removed 6 bases from V and 7 bases from J; junction bases left unmatched: 11. The germline V gene encodes CDR1 LNHDA and CDR2 SQIVND (reference sequence). This CDR3 has 15 residues. CDR3 in amino acids: CASRAPKRELNEQFF. In DNA, the CDR3 is TGTGCCAGTAGAGCCCCCAAGCGGGAGCTGAATGAGCAGTTCTTC. The full variable domain, with the rest looked up from reference TRBV19 and TRBJ2-1, is DGGITQSPKYLFRKEGQNVTLSCEQNLNHDAMYWYRQDPGQGLRLIYYSQIVNDFQKGDIAEGYSVSREKKESFPLTVTSAQKNPTAFYLCASRAPKRELNEQFFGPGTRLTVL.

This clonotype was recorded many times. The chain uses TRBV13 and TRBJ2-5; D ambiguous. V was clipped by 5 bases and J by 5 bases, with 12 bases between them. This CDR3 is built from 13 residues. From germline, CDR1 is PRHDT and CDR2 FYEKMQ (reference sequence). The CDR3 coding sequence is TGTGCCAGCAGCCAAGCTGGAGCGGAGACCCAGTACTTC. It codes for CASSQAGAETQYF.

This clonotype appeared many times. The chain joins TRBV27 to TRBJ2-7; 13 bases fit TRBD2. This CDR3 spans 14 amino acids. Losses at the gene ends were 3 bases for V and 5 bases for J; bases not matched to a gene: 1. Germline V lookup: CDR1 MNHEY, CDR2 SMNVEV (reference sequence). This CDR3 reads CASSLGTSGNEQYF. DNA of the CDR3: TGTGCCAGCAGTTTGGGGACTAGCGGGAACGAGCAGTACTTC.

The sample holds many counts of this clonotype. V usage is TRBV12-3 or TRBV12-4 and J usage is TRBJ2-2; D is uncertain. This CDR3 is built from 13 residues. The germline V and J ends were trimmed by 6 bases and 1 base, with 6 bases remaining between them. The CDR3 DNA reads TGTGCCAGCAGGCTAGGGAACACCGGGGAGCTGTTTTTT. This translates into CASRLGNTGELFF.

This clonotype was counted between two and nine times. V gene TRBV9 combines with J gene TRBJ2-1, with a possible D match to TRBD1 (6 bases). Germline V lookup: CDR1 SGDLS, CDR2 YYNGEE. The CDR3 loop spans 16 amino acids. The V end lost 3 bases, the J end lost 5 bases, and 18 bases lay between the germline ends. The CDR3 sequence: CASSAARVWGHNEQFF. DNA for the CDR3: TGTGCCAGCAGCGCGGCAAGGGTTTGGGGGCACAATGAGCAGTTCTTC.

This clonotype was recorded at least ten times. The V and J genes are TRBV11-2 and TRBJ2-7, with D tentatively TRBD2 (5 bases). Germline V CDR1 and CDR2: SGHAT, FQNNGV. V was trimmed by 0 bases and J by 2 bases, leaving 11 bases between them. This CDR3 region has 15 residues. The CDR3 sequence is CASSLDQRRTYEQYF. The CDR3 nucleotides are TGTGCCAGCAGCTTAGACCAGCGGAGAACCTACGAGCAGTACTTC.

This clonotype was detected ten times or more. This rearrangement joins TRBV30 to TRBJ2-1, with 9 bases fitting TRBD2. Trimming cost V 8 bases and J 8 bases; bases outside gene matches: 19. The CDR3 totals 16 residues. Germline-derived CDR1 and CDR2 are GTSNPN and SVGIG (reference sequence). The CDR3 here is CAVERRLAGRVDEQFF. The CDR3 nucleotides read TGTGCCGTGGAACGGAGGCTAGCGGGGAGGGTTGATGAGCAGTTCTTC.

This clonotype appeared many times. The CDR3 loop reads CATSVGVATEAFF. The CDR3 DNA sequence: TGTGCCACCAGCGTTGGAGTTGCGACTGAAGCTTTCTTT. The chain employs TRBV10-3 and TRBJ1-1; D not certain. The CDR3 spans 13 residues. Germline CDR1 reads ENHRY; CDR2 reads SYGVKD. V dropped 10 bases and J dropped 5 bases, with 17 bases sitting between them.

This clonotype was counted only a few times. The V call is TRBV10-2, the J call TRBJ2-3; 7 bases line up with TRBD2. The J segment lost 4 bases and the V segment lost 4 bases, leaving 5 bases of the junction unmatched. The CDR3 has 14 amino acids. Germline V gives CDR1 WSHSY, CDR2 SAAADI. The CDR3 region is CASSGGRAPDTQYF. In DNA form, the CDR3 reads TGCGCCAGCAGTGGAGGGAGGGCCCCAGATACGCAGTATTTT.

This clonotype was seen at least ten times. The genes are TRBV28 and TRBJ2-1, with 10 bases lining up with TRBD2. This CDR3 comprises 15 residues. The ends lost 6 bases at V and 4 bases at J; junction bases unmatched: 6. Germline V lookup: CDR1 MDHEN, CDR2 SYDVKM. CDR3 protein: CASRDGLAEYNEQFF. The CDR3 coding sequence is TGTGCCAGCAGGGACGGACTAGCGGAATACAATGAGCAGTTCTTC.

This clonotype was recorded many times. The chain joins TRBV27 to TRBJ2-3; possibly TRBD2 for D (6 bases). The CDR3 consists of 22 residues. In germline, CDR1 is MNHEY, CDR2 SMNVEV (reference sequence). With 3 bases removed from V and 2 bases from J, the gap between germline ends came to 33 bases. CDR3 amino acids: CASSLSVEGSWGVSPPTDTQYF. The CDR3 DNA sequence: TGTGCCAGCAGTTTGAGCGTGGAGGGGTCTTGGGGGGTAAGCCCCCCCACAGATACGCAGTATTTT.

This clonotype appeared many times. This chain joins TRBV6-5 and TRBJ2-3; TRBD2 aligns across 14 bases. Germline V gene sequence: CDR1 MNHEY, CDR2 SVGAGI. V was clipped by 0 bases and J by 1 base; unmatched bases: 9. The CDR3 sequence is 20 residues long. The CDR3: CASSYSGLAGELGGTDTQYF. CDR3 DNA sequence: TGTGCCAGCAGTTACTCGGGACTAGCGGGAGAGTTGGGTGGCACAGATACGCAGTATTTT.

CDR3 sequence reads: CASTAGQGNEQYF. The CDR3, as DNA: TGTGCCAGCACCGCCGGACAGGGAAACGAGCAGTACTTC. The genes are TRBV12-3 or TRBV12-4 and TRBJ2-7; 8 nucleotides agree with TRBD1. Trimming cost V 7 bases and J 5 bases; bases outside gene matches: 7. This CDR3 is built from 13 residues.

This clonotype has only a few counts. CDR3 loop: CASSLEGDLNQPQHF. The CDR3 DNA follows: TGTGCCAGCAGCTTGGAGGGGGACCTCAATCAGCCCCAGCATTTT. The gene calls are TRBV9 and TRBJ1-5; weak D call: TRBD1 (6 bases). Germline CDR1 and CDR2: SGDLS and YYNGEE. The CDR3 sequence is 15 residues long. V gave up 4 bases and J gave up 3 bases, with 14 bases separating them.

The V gene is TRBV20-1, the J gene TRBJ2-7; 7 positions match TRBD2. In germline, CDR1 is DFQATT, CDR2 SNEGSKA (reference sequence). This CDR3 comprises 12 residues. Unmatched junction bases numbered 0, after V lost 3 bases and J lost 1 base. The CDR3 sequence: CSASGGSYEQYF. CDR3 DNA: TGCAGTGCTAGCGGGGGGTCCTACGAGCAGTACTTC.

This clonotype was recorded many times. This chain uses TRBV19 with TRBJ2-7; D is perhaps TRBD1 (6 bases). Germline assignment: CDR1 LNHDA and CDR2 SQIVND (reference sequence). V dropped 5 bases and J dropped 2 bases, with 10 bases sitting between them. The CDR3 contains 13 residues. The CDR3 DNA is TGTGCCAGTAGTGTACAGGGTACCTACGAGCAGTACTTC. It yields the protein CASSVQGTYEQYF.

This clonotype appeared many times. The rearrangement links TRBV28 to TRBJ2-1; 8 nucleotides agree with TRBD2. The CDR3 spans 14 residues. CDR1 is MDHEN, CDR2 SYDVKM, per germline. V trimming: 7 bases; J trimming: 1 base; junction bases outside the gene matches: 3. CDR3 bases: TGTGCCAGCATTACTAGCGGATCCTACAATGAGCAGTTCTTC. It yields the protein CASITSGSYNEQFF.

This clonotype came up many times. The chain couples TRBV2 to TRBJ2-7; tentative D call: TRBD1 (5 bases). V was clipped by 8 bases and J by 5 bases, with 7 bases between them. In germline, CDR1 is SNHLY, CDR2 FYNNEI. The CDR3 covers 10 residues. CDR3 coding DNA: TGTGCCAGCGCAGGGAACGAGCAGTACTTC. Translated, it gives CASAGNEQYF.

As concerns this clonotype: This may be a read error, as it is one base from a much larger clone. The chain uses TRBV20-1 and TRBJ1-4, with D unresolved. Germline V gene data show CDR1 as DFQATT and CDR2 as SNEGSKA (reference sequence). The CDR3 extends over 13 amino acids. The CDR3 region is CGARVGFGEKLFF. CDR3 nucleotides: TGCGGTGCTAGAGTTGGGTTCGGTGAAAAACTGTTTTTT.

Of note for this clonotype: A single base is all that separates this from a far larger clone, so a read error is likely. V is TRBV2 and J is TRBJ2-5; no definite D call. V shed 6 bases and J shed 0 bases, with 5 bases lying between them. In germline, CDR1 is SNHLY, CDR2 FYNNEI. The CDR3 is made up of 12 amino acids. The DNA of the CDR3 is TGTGCCAGCAGCCGGTACCAAGAGACCCAGTACTTC. Translated, it gives CASSRYQETQYF.

This clonotype was picked up many times. This chain joins TRBV15 and TRBJ1-5; 7 positions match TRBD1. The CDR3 sequence is 13 residues long. Per germline, CDR1 LNHNV and CDR2 YYDKDF (reference sequence). V shed 4 bases, J shed 3 bases, and the junction held 0 bases outside the gene matches. The CDR3: CATSKGANQPQHF. The CDR3 coding sequence is TGTGCCACCAGCAAGGGGGCCAATCAGCCCCAGCATTTT.

This clonotype was observed many times. The CDR3 protein is CASSRTGTTDNEQFF. DNA for the CDR3: TGTGCCAGCAGCCGAACCGGGACAACAGACAATGAGCAGTTCTTC. V is TRBV11-2 and J is TRBJ2-1; weak D call: TRBD1 (6 bases). The germline V gene encodes CDR1 SGHAT and CDR2 FQNNGV. The CDR3 is 15 residues long. V was shortened by 5 bases and J by 5 bases, with 16 bases between the two germline ends.

The chain has TRBV20-1 and TRBJ1-1, with TRBD1 identical over 8 bases. The CDR3 covers 14 residues. Germline V CDR1 and CDR2: DFQATT, SNEGSKA (reference sequence). The V and J ends lost 4 bases and 1 base, in that order; junction bases with no gene match: 5. The CDR3 loop is CSATLGQGNTEAFF. The CDR3 DNA is TGCAGTGCTACCTTAGGACAGGGGAACACTGAAGCTTTCTTT.

This clonotype was counted a few times. Likely a read error: the CDR3 ends without its conserved phenylalanine or tryptophan. The chain links TRBV6-2 or TRBV6-3 to TRBJ1-2, with D hard to call. Trimming shortened V by 4 bases and J by 5 bases, and 23 bases separated the two germline ends. Germline V gene lookup returns CDR1 MNHEY and CDR2 SVGEGT. CDR3 length: 17 amino acids. The CDR3 nucleotides read TGTGCCAGCAGTTTAACCGGCCGCTTTGCTCCCGTATATGGCTACACCTCC. Protein product: CASSLTGRFAPVYGYTS.

This clonotype was detected a few times. This rearrangement joins TRBV7-6 to TRBJ1-6; 7 bases agree with TRBD1. CDR3 length: 15 residues. J lost 7 bases, V lost 6 bases, and 9 bases had no gene match. Germline assignment: CDR1 SGHVS and CDR2 FNYEAQ. As DNA, the CDR3 is TGTGCCAGCAGTCTCTCCGGGACAGCCAATTCACCCCTCCACTTT. This codes for CASSLSGTANSPLHF.

V usage is TRBV15 and J usage is TRBJ1-1; possibly TRBD1 for D (6 bases). The CDR3 loop spans 16 amino acids. V lost 0 bases, J lost 3 bases, and 14 bases lay in between. Germline-derived CDR1 and CDR2 are LNHNV and YYDKDF (reference sequence). The CDR3: CATSRERGTGDTEAFF. The CDR3 DNA follows: TGTGCCACCAGCAGAGAGAGGGGGACGGGGGACACTGAAGCTTTCTTT.

This chain links TRBV6-1 with TRBJ1-2, with 8 positions matching TRBD1. Germline CDR1 MNHNS, CDR2 SASEGT. The CDR3 is made up of 15 amino acids. With 5 bases clipped from V and 2 bases from J, the junction kept 7 bases outside the gene matches. As DNA, the CDR3 is TGTGCCAGCAGTACCCCTCGACAGGGGAACTATGGCTACACCTTC. Translated, it gives CASSTPRQGNYGYTF.

To note about this clonotype: This clone may be a read error of a much larger clone one base away. The chain joins TRBV27 to TRBJ2-1, with D perhaps TRBD1 or TRBD2 (5 bases each). The CDR3 is 16 amino acids. CDR1 MNHEY and CDR2 SMNVEV come from the germline V gene (reference sequence). V was trimmed by 7 bases and J by 3 bases, leaving 19 bases between them. The CDR3 coding sequence is TGTGCCAGCATTTGGAAGGGAGAGGGGTACTACAATGAGCAGTTCTTC. This codes for CASIWKGEGYYNEQFF.

This clonotype came up many times. The rearrangement uses TRBV20-1 and TRBJ1-4; a weak D match, TRBD1 (5 bases). Trimming took 6 bases from V and 8 from J, leaving 13 bases between them. The CDR3 consists of 12 residues. The V gene's germline CDR1 is DFQATT and CDR2 SNEGSKA (reference sequence). CDR3 protein: CSAWGEKEKLFF. CDR3 in DNA: TGCAGTGCCTGGGGGGAAAAGGAAAAACTGTTTTTT.